This entry concerns a single T cell receptor beta chain. What it binds is not known. Germline CDR1 reads SGHNT; CDR2 reads YENEEA. The V end lost 1 base, the J end lost 10 bases, and 14 bases lay between the germline ends. The CDR3 covers 14 residues. The data were taken from a study of cytomegalovirus exposure and HLA in healthy donors. Study conclusions and caveats: V- and J-gene trimming of TCR beta was linked (in a later analysis) to a missense DCLRE1C variant.

PCR primers comprised 60 Vbeta and 13 Jbeta primers. The assay was immunoSEQ multiplex PCR, and TCRdb's table has in-frame clones only and misses some. Of approximately 200,000 clones in the sample, 79% are singletons; the top ten hold more than 1.5%. This chain uses TRBV11-3 with TRBJ2-1; tentative D call: TRBD2 (5 bases). The TCR originated in a girl aged 5-17 years in good health and CMV-seropositive. The sample consisted of PBMCs. The CDR3 loop is CASSLGFSGGEQFF. The DNA for the CDR3 is TGTGCCAGCAGCTTAGGATTTTCCGGCGGGGAGCAGTTCTTC.